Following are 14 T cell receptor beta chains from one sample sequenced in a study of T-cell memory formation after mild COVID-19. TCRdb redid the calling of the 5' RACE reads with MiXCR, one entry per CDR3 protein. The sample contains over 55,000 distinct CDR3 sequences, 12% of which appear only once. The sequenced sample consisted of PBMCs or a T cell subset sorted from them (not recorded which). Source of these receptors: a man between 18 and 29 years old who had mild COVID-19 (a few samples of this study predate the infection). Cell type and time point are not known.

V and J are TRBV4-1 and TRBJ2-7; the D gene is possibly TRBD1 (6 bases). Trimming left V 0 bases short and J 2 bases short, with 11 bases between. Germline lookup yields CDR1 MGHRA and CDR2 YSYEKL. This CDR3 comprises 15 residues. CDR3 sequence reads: CASSQDRRTAYEQYF. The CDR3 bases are TGCGCCAGCAGCCAAGATCGAAGGACAGCCTACGAGCAGTACTTC.

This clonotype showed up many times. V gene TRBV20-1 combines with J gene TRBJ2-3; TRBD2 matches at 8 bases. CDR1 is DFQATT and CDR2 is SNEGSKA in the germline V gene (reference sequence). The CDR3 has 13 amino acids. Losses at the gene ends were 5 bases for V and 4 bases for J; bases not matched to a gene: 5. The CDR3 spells CSAEAGASDTQYF. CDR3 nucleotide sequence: TGCAGTGCTGAAGCGGGGGCCTCAGATACGCAGTATTTT.

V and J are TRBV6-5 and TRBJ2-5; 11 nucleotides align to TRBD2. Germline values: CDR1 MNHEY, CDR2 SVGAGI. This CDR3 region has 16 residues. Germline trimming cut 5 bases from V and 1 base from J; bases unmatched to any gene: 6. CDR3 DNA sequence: TGTGCCAGCAGTCCAGCGGGACTAGCGGTCCAAGAGACCCAGTACTTC. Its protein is CASSPAGLAVQETQYF.

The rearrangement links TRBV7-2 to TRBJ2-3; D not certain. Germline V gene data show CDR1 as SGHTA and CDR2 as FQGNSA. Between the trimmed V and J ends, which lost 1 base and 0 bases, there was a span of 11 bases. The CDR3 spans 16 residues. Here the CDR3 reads CASSLVYDSSTDTQYF. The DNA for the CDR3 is TGTGCCAGCAGCTTAGTTTACGATTCTAGCACAGATACGCAGTATTTT.

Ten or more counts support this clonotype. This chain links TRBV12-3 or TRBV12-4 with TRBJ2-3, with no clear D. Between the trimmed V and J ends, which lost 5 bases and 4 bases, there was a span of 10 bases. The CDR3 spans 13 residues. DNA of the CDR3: TGTGCCAGCAGTGCCTTTCCCGCAGATACGCAGTATTTT. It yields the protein CASSAFPADTQYF.

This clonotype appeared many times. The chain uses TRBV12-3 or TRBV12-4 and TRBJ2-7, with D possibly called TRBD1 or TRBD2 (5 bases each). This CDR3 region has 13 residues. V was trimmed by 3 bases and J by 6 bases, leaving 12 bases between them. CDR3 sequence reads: CASSFQGPGEQYF. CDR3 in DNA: TGTGCCAGCAGTTTCCAGGGACCGGGCGAGCAGTACTTC.

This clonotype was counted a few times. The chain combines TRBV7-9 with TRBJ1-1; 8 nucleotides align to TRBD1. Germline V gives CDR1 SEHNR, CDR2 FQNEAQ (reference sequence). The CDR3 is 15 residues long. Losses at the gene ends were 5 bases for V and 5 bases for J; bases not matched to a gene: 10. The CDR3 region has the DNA TGTGCCAGCAGCCTGGGGGACGACAGGGGTACTGAAGCTTTCTTT. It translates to CASSLGDDRGTEAFF. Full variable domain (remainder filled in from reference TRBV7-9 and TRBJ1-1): DTGVSQNPRHKITKRGQNVTFRCDPISEHNRLYWYRQTLGQGPEFLTYFQNEAQLEKSRLLSDRFSAERPKGSFSTLEIQRTEQGDSAMYLCASSLGDDRGTEAFFGQGTRLTVV.

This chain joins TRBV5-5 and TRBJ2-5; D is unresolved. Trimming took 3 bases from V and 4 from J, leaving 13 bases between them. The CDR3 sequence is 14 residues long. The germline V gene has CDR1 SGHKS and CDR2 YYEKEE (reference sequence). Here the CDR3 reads CASSSGGVSETQYF. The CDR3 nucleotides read TGTGCCAGCAGCTCAGGTGGGGTTTCAGAGACCCAGTACTTC.

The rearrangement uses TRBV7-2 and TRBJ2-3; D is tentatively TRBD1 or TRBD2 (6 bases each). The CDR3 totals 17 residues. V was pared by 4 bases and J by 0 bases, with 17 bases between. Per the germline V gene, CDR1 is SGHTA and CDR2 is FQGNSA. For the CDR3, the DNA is TGTGCCAGCAGCTCAGAGGGGGGATTCTCTAGCACAGATACGCAGTATTTT. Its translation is CASSSEGGFSSTDTQYF. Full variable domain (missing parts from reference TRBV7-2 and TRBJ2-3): GAGVSQSPSNKVTEKGKDVELRCDPISGHTALYWYRQSLGQGLEFLIYFQGNSAPDKSGLPSDRFSAERTGGSVSTLTIQRTQQEDSAVYLCASSSEGGFSSTDTQYFGPGTRLTVL.

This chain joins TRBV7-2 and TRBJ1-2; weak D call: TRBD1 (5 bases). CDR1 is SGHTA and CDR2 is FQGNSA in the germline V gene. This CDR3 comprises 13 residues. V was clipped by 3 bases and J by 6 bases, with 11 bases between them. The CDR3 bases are TGTGCCAGCAGCTTGGGCAGGGTGGATGGCTACACCTTC. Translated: CASSLGRVDGYTF.

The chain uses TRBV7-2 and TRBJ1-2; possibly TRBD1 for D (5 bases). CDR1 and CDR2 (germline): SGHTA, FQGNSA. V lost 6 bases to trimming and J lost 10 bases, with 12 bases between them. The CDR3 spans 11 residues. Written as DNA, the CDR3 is TGTGCCAGCAGTCTGGGGCCAGACTACACCTTC. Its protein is CASSLGPDYTF.

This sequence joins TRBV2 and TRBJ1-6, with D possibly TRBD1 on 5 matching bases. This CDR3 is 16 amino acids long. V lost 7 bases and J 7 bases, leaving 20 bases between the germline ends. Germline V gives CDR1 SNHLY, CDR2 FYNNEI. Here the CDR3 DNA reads TGTGCCAGCACTCGCAAGGGGCGGGGAACCAATTCACCCCTCCACTTT. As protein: CASTRKGRGTNSPLHF.

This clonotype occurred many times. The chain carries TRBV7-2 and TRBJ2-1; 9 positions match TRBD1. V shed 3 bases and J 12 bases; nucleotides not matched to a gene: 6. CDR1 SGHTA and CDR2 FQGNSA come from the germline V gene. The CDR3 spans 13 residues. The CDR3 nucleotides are TGTGCCAGCAGCTTTCCGGACAGGGGTGGGCAGTTCTTC. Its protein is CASSFPDRGGQFF.

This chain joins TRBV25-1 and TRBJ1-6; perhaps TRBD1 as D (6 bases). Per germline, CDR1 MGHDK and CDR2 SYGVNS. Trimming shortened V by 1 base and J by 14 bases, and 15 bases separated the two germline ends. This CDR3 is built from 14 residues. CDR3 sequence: CASSELQGQVSLHF. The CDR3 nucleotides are TGTGCCAGCAGTGAATTACAGGGTCAGGTCTCCCTCCACTTT.